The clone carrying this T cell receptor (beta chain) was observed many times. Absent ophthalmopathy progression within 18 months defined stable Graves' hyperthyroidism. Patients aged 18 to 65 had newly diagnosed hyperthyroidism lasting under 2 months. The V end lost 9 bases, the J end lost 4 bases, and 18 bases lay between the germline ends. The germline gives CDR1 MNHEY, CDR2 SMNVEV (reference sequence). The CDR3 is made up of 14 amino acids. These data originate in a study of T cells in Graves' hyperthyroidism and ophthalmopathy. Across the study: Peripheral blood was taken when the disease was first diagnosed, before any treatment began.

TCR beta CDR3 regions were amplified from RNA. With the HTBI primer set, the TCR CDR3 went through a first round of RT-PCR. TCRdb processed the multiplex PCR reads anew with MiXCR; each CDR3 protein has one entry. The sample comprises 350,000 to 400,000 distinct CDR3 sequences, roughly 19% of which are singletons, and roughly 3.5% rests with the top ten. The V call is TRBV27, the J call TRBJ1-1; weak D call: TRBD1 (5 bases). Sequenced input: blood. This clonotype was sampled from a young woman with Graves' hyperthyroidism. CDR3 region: CARDDSEEGTEAFF. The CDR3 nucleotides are TGTGCCAGAGATGACAGTGAGGAGGGCACTGAAGCTTTCTTT.